These T cell receptor beta chains were read from a single sample in a study of CD8+CD57+ T cells in acquired aplastic anemia. TCRdb re-analysed the reads in MiXCR, keeping a single row per CDR3 protein. The repertoire has roughly 150,000 distinct CDR3 sequences, 47% of them found once; the top ten carry approximately 2.9%. Input material: sorted CD4+, CD8+, or CD8+CD57+ T cells (not recorded which) from PBMCs. The receptor set was obtained from a human donor with aplastic anemia. Each CDR3 is given without its conserved first and last residue. Clone size is not always given. Where it is, it says once, few, many or a class for expanded clones.

cdr3_aa	cdr3_length	clone_size	j_call	v_call
SARTPGQGYGYT	12	.	TRBJ1-2	TRBV29-1
ASSGLTGGEKLF	12	.	TRBJ1-4	TRBV2
SVEDPQLNYGYT	12	few	TRBJ1-2	TRBV29-1
SARSNTEAF	9	.	TRBJ1-1	TRBV20-1
ASRGRVSTDTQY	12	few	TRBJ2-3	TRBV2
AIGQGTGRETQY	12	.	TRBJ2-5	TRBV10-3
ASNLQGAGTEAF	12	.	TRBJ1-1	TRBV5-1
ASSKTQETQY	10	many	TRBJ2-5	TRBV27
SVIAGDMETQY	11	.	TRBJ2-5	TRBV29-1
ASSSGSLERETQY	13	many	TRBJ2-5	TRBV5-8
ASSLTLEGEQY	11	.	TRBJ2-7	TRBV5-1
AITRGSSEDTQY	12	.	TRBJ2-3	TRBV10-3
ASSSPDSGTGTQY	13	.	TRBJ2-3	TRBV6-6